A single sample is the source of the 28 T cell receptor beta chains below, sequenced in a study of shared clonotypes between healthy human individuals. Naive CD8 cells were CD45RO-negative, positively selected for CCR7, excluding terminally differentiated effector memory CD45RA+ cells. Sequenced by immunoSEQ multiplex PCR; TCRdb stores in-frame clones only, minus some. The data contain 2 million to 2.5 million clones, less than 95% of them seen just once; the ten biggest clones take up around 1.1%. Sequenced: naive CD8+ T cells sorted from blood. These receptors all come from a man between 18 and 35 years old in good health.

This chain uses TRBV10-2 with TRBJ2-3, with D possibly matching TRBD1 (6 bases). The germline CDR1 and CDR2 sequences are WSHSY and SAAADI. V lost 6 bases and J lost 1, with 11 bases in between. There are 14 residues in the CDR3. CDR3 DNA: TGCGCCAGCAGCCAGACAGGCCGCACAGATACGCAGTATTTT. Its protein product is CASSQTGRTDTQYF.

V usage is TRBV6-6 and J usage is TRBJ2-7, with 8 bases that match TRBD2. The CDR3 runs 11 residues. V lost 5 bases to trimming and J lost 12 bases; unmatched junction nucleotides: 6. Germline V CDR1 and CDR2: MNHNY, SVGAGI (reference sequence). The CDR3 sequence is CASSDSGKTYF. Written as DNA, the CDR3 is TGTGCCAGCAGTGATAGCGGGAAAACGTACTTC.

The chain uses TRBV19 and TRBJ2-1, with a tentative D call TRBD2 (6 bases). CDR1 LNHDA and CDR2 SQIVND come from the germline V gene (reference sequence). Trimming pared 5 bases from V and 7 bases from J, leaving 12 bases between. There are 13 residues in the CDR3. In DNA, the CDR3 is TGTGCCAGTAGTCGGGCTAGCGTAAATGAGCAGTTCTTC. Encoded protein: CASSRASVNEQFF.

CDR3 DNA: TGTGCCAGCAGTGAAGATATTAGCTGGGGTCAGCCCCAGCATTTT. Translated: CASSEDISWGQPQHF. The genes are TRBV6-1 and TRBJ1-5, with D hard to call. The CDR3 length is 15 residues. Trimming removed 1 base from V and 6 bases from J, with 13 bases in between. Germline CDR1 MNHNS, CDR2 SASEGT.

The chain has TRBV27 and TRBJ2-1; 9 positions agree with TRBD1. The CDR3 totals 12 residues. Germline CDR1 reads MNHEY; CDR2 reads SMNVEV (reference sequence). V lost 6 bases, J lost 10 bases, and 4 bases stayed unmatched. The CDR3 sequence is CASSGTGREQFF. In nucleotides, the CDR3 is TGTGCCAGCAGCGGGACAGGGCGGGAGCAGTTCTTC.

This sequence joins TRBV7-8 and TRBJ1-6, with unresolved D. Per germline, CDR1 SGHVS and CDR2 FQNEAQ. The CDR3 spans 15 residues. Trimming pared 7 bases from V and 4 bases from J, leaving 14 bases between. The CDR3: CASTPRIEYNSPLHF. As DNA, the CDR3 is TGTGCCAGCACCCCTCGGATAGAATATAATTCACCCCTCCACTTT.

The chain uses TRBV4-3 and TRBJ2-1; 9 bases fit TRBD2. The V segment lost 5 bases and the J segment 9 bases; nucleotides outside the gene matches: 11. Germline V gene sequence: CDR1 LGHNA, CDR2 YSLEER. The CDR3 sequence is 15 residues long. CDR3 sequence (DNA): TGCGCCAGCAGCGACGATAGCGGGAGTATTGGTGAGCAGTTCTTC. Translated: CASSDDSGSIGEQFF.

The rearrangement links TRBV9 to TRBJ1-1; 7 nucleotides line up with TRBD1. The CDR3 covers 14 residues. The germline V gene has CDR1 SGDLS and CDR2 YYNGEE. The junction had 2 bases not matched to a gene; V was cut back by 3 bases and J by 0 bases. This CDR3 is CASSEGTVNTEAFF. CDR3 coding DNA: TGTGCCAGCAGCGAAGGGACAGTGAACACTGAAGCTTTCTTT.

The chain combines TRBV6-5 with TRBJ1-2, with 9 bases lining up with TRBD1. After removal of 2 bases from V and 5 bases from J, the junction contained 6 bases not matched to a gene. CDR1 and CDR2 (germline): MNHEY, SVGAGI. The CDR3 covers 15 residues. For the CDR3, the DNA is TGTGCCAGCAGTTACCTTACAGGGGGCGTATATGGCTACACCTTC. Translation: CASSYLTGGVYGYTF.

The chain is built from TRBV7-2 and TRBJ1-2, with D tentatively TRBD1 (6 bases). Trimming took off 5 bases at V and 3 bases at J, with 16 bases between the two ends. Germline V gene data show CDR1 as SGHTA and CDR2 as FQGNSA. CDR3 length: 15 amino acids. The chain's CDR3 is CASSRMWTADYGYTF. CDR3 DNA: TGTGCCAGCAGCCGTATGTGGACAGCCGACTATGGCTACACCTTC.

The V call is TRBV7-2, the J call TRBJ1-1; 10 positions match TRBD1. In germline, CDR1 is SGHTA, CDR2 FQGNSA. The CDR3 contains 18 residues. V shed 5 bases, J shed 1 base, and the junction held 13 bases outside the gene matches. The CDR3 DNA reads as TGTGCCAGCAGCCCAACCCCTGGGACAGGGGAGGCGAACACTGAAGCTTTCTTT. Its translation is CASSPTPGTGEANTEAFF. The complete variable domain, with remaining parts taken from reference TRBV7-2 and TRBJ1-1, reads GAGVSQSPSNKVTEKGKDVELRCDPISGHTALYWYRQSLGQGLEFLIYFQGNSAPDKSGLPSDRFSAERTGGSVSTLTIQRTQQEDSAVYLCASSPTPGTGEANTEAFFGQGTRLTVV.

This clone was picked up one time. CDR3 coding DNA: TGTGCCAGCAGCGCAATAGACGAGCAGTACTTC. This sequence encodes CASSAIDEQYF. This chain uses TRBV6-1 with TRBJ2-7; D gene uncertain. Trimming removed 6 bases at V and 5 bases at J, with 8 bases between. CDR1 and CDR2 (germline): MNHNS, SASEGT. CDR3 length equals 11 residues.

The rearrangement uses TRBV4-3 and TRBJ2-7, with D perhaps matching TRBD2 (5 bases). Germline lookup yields CDR1 LGHNA and CDR2 YSLEER. Trimming left V 2 bases short and J 3 bases short, with 14 bases between. The length of the CDR3 is 15 residues. CDR3 protein: CASSQTSSGNYEQYF. The CDR3 nucleotides are TGCGCCAGCAGCCAAACCTCTTCGGGGAACTACGAGCAGTACTTC.

The J gene is TRBJ2-5, the V gene TRBV4-1; TRBD2 might be the D (6 bases). The CDR3 covers 13 residues. CDR1 is MGHRA, CDR2 YSYEKL, per germline. With 4 bases removed from V and 3 bases from J, the gap between germline ends came to 9 bases. CDR3 in DNA: TGCGCCAGCAGCCGCGGAGGGGAAGAGACCCAGTACTTC. Translating it yields CASSRGGEETQYF.

This clone was counted only a few times. The rearrangement joins TRBV7-2 to TRBJ2-1, with a weak D call TRBD2 (5 bases). V lost 10 bases to trimming and J lost 7 bases, with 8 bases between them. CDR1 and CDR2 (germline): SGHTA, FQGNSA. This CDR3 spans 10 amino acids. Here the CDR3 reads CAIGENEQFF. CDR3 nucleotides: TGTGCCATCGGGGAGAATGAGCAGTTCTTC.

The rearrangement uses TRBV10-2 and TRBJ2-5; D gene uncertain. Germline loops: CDR1 WSHSY, CDR2 SAAADI. The CDR3 totals 14 residues. V shed 2 bases and J shed 5 bases, with 12 bases lying between them. CDR3 region: CASSEIPGTETQYF. CDR3 DNA: TGCGCCAGCAGTGAGATCCCGGGTACGGAGACCCAGTACTTC.

This clone was detected a few times. The chain couples TRBV2 to TRBJ2-5, with TRBD1 as a possible D gene (7 bases). V was trimmed by 2 bases and J by 2 bases, leaving 9 bases between them. Germline V lookup: CDR1 SNHLY, CDR2 FYNNEI. The CDR3 has 14 residues. The CDR3 DNA reads TGTGCCAGCAGTGAACAGGGGGGACAAGAGACCCAGTACTTC. It encodes CASSEQGGQETQYF. The full variable domain, in which reference TRBV2 and TRBJ2-5 provide the parts outside the CDR3, is EPEVTQTPSHQVTQMGQEVILRCVPISNHLYFYWYRQILGQKVEFLVSFYNNEISEKSEIFDDQFSVERPDGSNFTLKIRSTKLEDSAMYFCASSEQGGQETQYFGPGTRLLVL.

On this clone itself: The identical CDR3 is also encoded by other nucleotide sequences in the sample. The rearrangement links TRBV28 to TRBJ2-7; either TRBD1 or TRBD2 may supply D (5 bases each). The ends were cut back, 7 bases at V and 2 bases at J, with 18 bases in the middle. The CDR3 is 15 residues long. From germline, CDR1 is MDHEN and CDR2 SYDVKM. The CDR3: CASTLRGAGAYEQYF. In nucleotides, the CDR3 is TGTGCCAGCACCCTTCGAGGGGCCGGAGCCTACGAGCAGTACTTC.

Notes on this clone: Other DNA sequences in this specimen translate into the identical CDR3. This chain uses TRBV30 with TRBJ2-2; D remains ambiguous. In germline, CDR1 is GTSNPN, CDR2 SVGIG (reference sequence). The V gene lost 0 bases and the J gene lost 7 bases, with 6 bases spanning the gap. CDR3 length: 12 amino acids. CDR3 nucleotide sequence: TGTGCCTGGAGTGTACATGGCGGGGAGCTGTTTTTT. Translation gives CAWSVHGGELFF.

As for this clone: This may come from a read error, since a much larger clone is one base off. Additional DNA sequences in this sample encode the identical CDR3. V usage is TRBV6-5 and J usage is TRBJ2-7; D is uncertain. The germline V gene has CDR1 MNHEY and CDR2 SVGAGI. The CDR3 runs 11 residues. V lost 5 bases and J 2 bases, leaving 4 bases between the germline ends. CDR3 DNA sequence: TGTGCCAGCAGTGACACCTACGAGCAGTACTTC. This translates into CASSDTYEQYF.

The V call is TRBV19, the J call TRBJ2-1, with D perhaps assigned TRBD1 or TRBD2 (5 bases each). The CDR3 contains 15 residues. V gave up 10 bases and J gave up 4 bases, with 20 bases separating them. Germline V gene data show CDR1 as LNHDA and CDR2 as SQIVND (reference sequence). CDR3 coding DNA: TGTGCCACCGCGGAACTGAATGAGGGGTACAATGAGCAGTTCTTC. Its translation: CATAELNEGYNEQFF.

The chain couples TRBV5-1 to TRBJ2-1, with D uncertain. Per germline, CDR1 SGHRS and CDR2 YFSETQ. This CDR3 contains 13 residues. With 4 bases removed from V and 8 bases from J, the gap between germline ends came to 13 bases. This CDR3 is CASSEYKEDEQFF. The CDR3 nucleotides read TGCGCCAGCAGCGAATATAAAGAGGATGAGCAGTTCTTC.

This chain links TRBV7-9 with TRBJ1-1; TRBD1 is a possible D gene (5 bases). V lost 5 bases to trimming and J lost 2 bases, with 18 bases between them. The CDR3 sequence is 16 residues long. The V gene's germline CDR1 is SEHNR and CDR2 FQNEAQ (reference sequence). The CDR3 DNA follows: TGTGCCAGCAGCCCGGTCATCGGGACGGACAACACTGAAGCTTTCTTT. Protein sequence: CASSPVIGTDNTEAFF.

In its sample, this clone was seen a few times. The V gene is TRBV2, the J gene TRBJ1-2; D is undetermined. Germline V gene data show CDR1 as SNHLY and CDR2 as FYNNEI. The CDR3 is made up of 12 amino acids. V was trimmed by 8 bases and J by 0 bases, leaving 7 bases between them. The CDR3 loop is CASRGANYGYTF. As DNA, the CDR3 is TGTGCCAGCCGAGGAGCTAACTATGGCTACACCTTC.

The chain uses TRBV28 and TRBJ2-2, with a tentative D call TRBD1 (5 bases). Germline CDR1 and CDR2: MDHEN and SYDVKM. The CDR3 extends over 15 amino acids. Trimming removed 3 bases from V and 0 bases from J, with 8 bases in between. The CDR3 here is CASSFMTANTGELFF. Here the CDR3 DNA reads TGTGCCAGCAGTTTTATGACAGCGAACACCGGGGAGCTGTTTTTT.

CDR3 nucleotide sequence: TGTGCCAGCAGCTTAGCAGCGGGGGAGCTGTTTTTT. Encoded protein: CASSLAAGELFF. The chain uses TRBV11-1 and TRBJ2-2, with D unclear. V was clipped by 0 bases and J by 8 bases, with 4 bases between them. There are 12 residues in the CDR3. Germline loops: CDR1 SGHAT, CDR2 FQDESV (reference sequence).

The chain carries TRBV7-9 and TRBJ2-7; 9 bases map to TRBD1. The V gene end was trimmed by 9 bases and the J gene end by 4 bases; junction bases not matched to a gene: 7. From germline, CDR1 is SEHNR and CDR2 FQNEAQ (reference sequence). The CDR3 length is 13 residues. This CDR3 is CASHLTGGYEQYF. The CDR3 region has the DNA TGTGCCAGTCACCTGACAGGGGGTTACGAGCAGTACTTC. Drawing the rest from reference TRBV7-9 and TRBJ2-7, the complete variable domain is DTGVSQNPRHKITKRGQNVTFRCDPISEHNRLYWYRQTLGQGPEFLTYFQNEAQLEKSRLLSDRFSAERPKGSFSTLEIQRTEQGDSAMYLCASHLTGGYEQYFGPGTRLTVT.

The genes are TRBV29-1 and TRBJ1-2, with TRBD1 matching over 8 bases. After removal of 3 bases from V and 4 bases from J, the junction contained 10 bases not matched to a gene. The CDR3 sequence is 15 residues long. Looked up from germline, CDR1 is SQVTM and CDR2 is ANQGSEA. Written as DNA, the CDR3 is TGCAGCGTTGACGCGTGGACAGGGCCAAGCTATGGCTACACCTTC. This sequence encodes CSVDAWTGPSYGYTF.